This TCR beta chain came from a study of molecular identifiers for immune sequencing clone quantification. Study conclusions and caveats: Should identical TCR molecules share a barcode, the sizes of highly expanded clones could be underestimated.

This clonotype was observed a few times. Its antigen is as yet unknown. CDR3 length equals 21 residues. Germline loops: CDR1 SGHKS, CDR2 YYEKEE (reference sequence). V gave up 2 bases and J gave up 2 bases; unmatched junction bases: 23. From the PCR reads, TCRdb called clonotypes with MiXCR, one entry per CDR3 protein. The table records about half a million distinct CDR3 sequences, around 21% of them present only once. The sample consisted of naive CD8+ T cells from blood, with Jurkat cell RNA spiked in. Subset specified: FACS-sorted CD8+CD4-CCR7+CD45RA+ naive T cells. This TCR was sampled from a human donor in good health. Some libraries in this study had Jurkat cell RNA spiked in. The rearrangement uses TRBV5-5 and TRBJ2-7; 9 bases agree with TRBD2. In DNA, the CDR3 is TGTGCCAGCAGCTTTCTCCCTGCTAGCGTGGCGGGAGGGGATTACGCCTACGAGCAGTACTTC. Translated: CASSFLPASVAGGDYAYEQYF.